This TCR beta chain is from a study of OX40 agonist ivuxolimab in advanced cancers. Study as a whole: The drug used for patients, ivuxolimab, was an agonistic anti-OX40 (CD134) antibody.

Generated by immunoSEQ multiplex PCR, the TCRdb table keeps only in-frame clones and is missing some. In the table there are some 33,000 clones, 60% to 75% of which are singletons. This receptor was taken from an adult with an advanced solid tumor such as melanoma, head and neck, liver or kidney cancer. Source: CD4+ or CD8+ T cells sorted from blood, taken in a trial of the OX40 agonist ivuxolimab.

The chain's CDR3 is CASSQRTGSTGELFF. CDR3 DNA sequence: TGTGCCAGCAGCCAGCGGACAGGGAGCACCGGGGAGCTGTTTTTT. This sequence joins TRBV4-2 and TRBJ2-2, with TRBD1 matching over 8 bases. This CDR3 contains 15 residues. CDR1 LGHNA and CDR2 YNFKEQ come from the germline V gene. V lost 3 bases to trimming and J lost 4 bases; unmatched junction nucleotides: 4.